These 15 T cell receptor beta chains originate from one sample sequenced in a study of beta chain features in type 1 diabetes. Since all of the isolated RNA was reverse transcribed, expressed TCRB transcripts were what got sequenced. Data came from immunoSEQ multiplex PCR; TCRdb stores just in-frame clones and leaves some out. Found here are just over 600,000 clones, roughly a sixth of them singletons; the top ten hold 0.093%. The sample consisted of naive CD4+ T cells from blood. The receptors here all came from a young man in good health.

This clone was seen a handful of times. Other DNA sequences of this sample code for an identical CDR3. This sequence joins TRBV5-1 and TRBJ2-3; D remains unclear. V shed 2 bases and J shed 6 bases, with 4 bases lying between them. The CDR3 contains 11 residues. CDR1 SGHRS and CDR2 YFSETQ come from the germline V gene. The CDR3 coding sequence is TGCGCCAGCAGCTTCGGTGATACGCAGTATTTT. It codes for CASSFGDTQYF.

This clone was detected a few times. The rearrangement joins TRBV7-8 to TRBJ2-1; TRBD2 matches at 9 bases. Germline V gene sequence: CDR1 SGHVS, CDR2 FQNEAQ. This CDR3 has 18 amino acids. The V segment lost 0 bases and the J segment 4 bases; nucleotides outside the gene matches: 10. The CDR3 nucleotides read TGTGCCAGCAGCTTAGCCTACCCTTCTAGCGGGAAGTACAATGAGCAGTTCTTC. As protein: CASSLAYPSSGKYNEQFF.

This clone was observed a handful of times. The V call is TRBV27, the J call TRBJ2-4, with D hard to call. V was trimmed by 4 bases and J by 11 bases, leaving 15 bases between them. The CDR3 is 13 amino acids. CDR1 is MNHEY and CDR2 is SMNVEV in the germline V gene (reference sequence). The DNA of the CDR3 is TGTGCCAGCAGTTCACCGGGCCCCTGCTTTCAGTACTTC. Translating gives CASSSPGPCFQYF.

In this sample, this clone turned up a few times. The chain carries TRBV21-1 and TRBJ2-1; the D segment call TRBD1 is taken from the table without a DNA check. TRBV21-1 has pseudogene status. The CDR3 length is 16 residues. The CDR3 coding sequence is TGTGCCAGCAGCAATCAGGACAGGTCTTCCTACAATGAGCAGTTCTTC. It yields the protein CASSNQDRSSYNEQFF.

This clone was seen a handful of times. The chain uses TRBV11-3 and TRBJ1-1; tentative D call: TRBD1 (5 bases). Germline CDR1 is SGHNT and CDR2 is YENEEA. Trimming shortened V by 0 bases and J by 4 bases, and 9 bases separated the two germline ends. This CDR3 has 14 residues. This CDR3 is CASSLEGRATEAFF. CDR3 bases: TGTGCCAGCAGCTTAGAAGGCAGGGCCACTGAAGCTTTCTTT.

J is TRBJ2-1 and V is TRBV5-1; 10 bases align to TRBD2. CDR1 is SGHRS, CDR2 YFSETQ, per germline. With 1 base clipped from V and 8 bases from J, the junction kept 6 bases outside the gene matches. This CDR3 contains 15 residues. This chain's CDR3 is CASSLSSGRVDEQFF. In nucleotides, the CDR3 is TGCGCCAGCAGCTTGTCCAGCGGGAGGGTCGATGAGCAGTTCTTC.

The V and J genes are TRBV11-1 and TRBJ2-7, with TRBD2 matching 11 bases. In germline, CDR1 is SGHAT, CDR2 FQDESV (reference sequence). Trimming cost V 5 bases and J 5 bases; bases outside gene matches: 8. The CDR3 runs 15 residues. CDR3 sequence (DNA): TGTGCCAGCAGCACCCCGACTAGCGGGACCCACGAGCAGTACTTC. Its translation: CASSTPTSGTHEQYF.

There are a few counts of this clone. The chain has TRBV9 and TRBJ2-2, with 9 bases aligning to TRBD2. V was clipped by 0 bases and J by 4 bases; unmatched bases: 4. The CDR3 length is 16 residues. Germline CDR1 SGDLS, CDR2 YYNGEE. CDR3 DNA: TGTGCCAGCAGCGTAGCCCCTAGCGGGACCACCGGGGAGCTGTTTTTT. Protein product: CASSVAPSGTTGELFF.

This clone was found a few times. The V gene is TRBV9, the J gene TRBJ1-6; D is unresolved. The CDR3 spans 17 residues. The V gene lost 5 bases and the J gene lost 0 bases, with 15 bases spanning the gap. CDR1 and CDR2 (germline): SGDLS, YYNGEE. CDR3 protein: CASSSGWGSSYNSPLHF. The DNA for the CDR3 is TGTGCCAGCAGTTCCGGGTGGGGAAGCTCCTATAATTCACCCCTCCACTTT.

This clone has just a few counts. The chain joins TRBV4-2 to TRBJ2-1; 8 positions match TRBD1. Germline CDR1 reads LGHNA; CDR2 reads YNFKEQ. The trim removed 2 bases at V and 7 bases at J, leaving 7 bases unmatched. This CDR3 spans 15 amino acids. The DNA of the CDR3 is TGTGCCAGCAGCCAACAAGACAGGGGAAGTAATGAGCAGTTCTTC. This codes for CASSQQDRGSNEQFF.

This clone was counted at least ten times. V and J are TRBV5-4 and TRBJ2-1; 11 bases map to TRBD2. Trimming removed 2 bases from V and 4 bases from J; junction bases left unmatched: 5. The length of the CDR3 is 16 residues. Germline V CDR1 and CDR2: SGHNT, YYREEE (reference sequence). CDR3 bases: TGTGCCAGCAGCTTTTCTAGCGGGGGGACATACAATGAGCAGTTCTTC. It is translated as CASSFSSGGTYNEQFF.

The chain links TRBV6-1 to TRBJ1-5; D unresolved. This CDR3 is 14 amino acids long. Germline V CDR1 and CDR2: MNHNS, SASEGT. Trimming shortened V by 7 bases and J by 6 bases, and 16 bases separated the two germline ends. Written as DNA, the CDR3 is TGTGCCAGCACTCAACCCCCGGGAGGTCAGCCCCAGCATTTT. Translating it yields CASTQPPGGQPQHF.

J is TRBJ2-1 and V is TRBV7-2; no firm D call. The CDR3 contains 13 residues. V lost 6 bases and J lost 0, with 6 bases in between. CDR1 is SGHTA and CDR2 is FQGNSA in the germline V gene. The CDR3, as DNA: TGTGCCAGCAGATCGGGCTCCTACAATGAGCAGTTCTTC. Translated: CASRSGSYNEQFF.

The rearrangement joins TRBV5-6 to TRBJ1-1, with TRBD1 as a possible D gene (5 bases). Trimming shortened V by 1 base and J by 4 bases, and 17 bases separated the two germline ends. The CDR3 loop spans 16 amino acids. Germline V gene data show CDR1 as SGHDT and CDR2 as YYEEEE. The CDR3 sequence is CASSLRRQLAGTEAFF. The CDR3 DNA reads as TGTGCCAGCAGCTTGAGGAGACAGTTGGCGGGCACTGAAGCTTTCTTT.

The V gene is TRBV9, the J gene TRBJ1-1; a weak D match, TRBD1 (6 bases). Trimming stripped 0 bases from V and 4 bases from J, with 13 bases between. CDR1 and CDR2 from the germline V gene are SGDLS and YYNGEE. CDR3 size: 15 residues. CDR3 nucleotide sequence: TGTGCCAGCAGCGTAGGACCACAGGGCTCCACTGAAGCTTTCTTT. Translated, it gives CASSVGPQGSTEAFF.